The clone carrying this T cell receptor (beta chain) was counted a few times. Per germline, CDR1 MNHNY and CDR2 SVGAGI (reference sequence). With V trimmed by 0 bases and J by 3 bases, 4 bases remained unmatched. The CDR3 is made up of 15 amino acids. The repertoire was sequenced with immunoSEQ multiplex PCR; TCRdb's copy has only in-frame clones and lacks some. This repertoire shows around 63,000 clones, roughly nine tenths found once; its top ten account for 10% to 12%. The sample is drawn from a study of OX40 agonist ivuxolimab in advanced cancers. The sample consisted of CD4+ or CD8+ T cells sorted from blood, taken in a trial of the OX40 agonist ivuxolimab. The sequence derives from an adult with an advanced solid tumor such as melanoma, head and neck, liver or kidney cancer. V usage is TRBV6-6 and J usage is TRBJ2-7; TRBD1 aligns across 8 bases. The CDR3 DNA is TGTGCCAGCAGTTACTCCCCACAGGGGGGCTACGAGCAGTACTTC. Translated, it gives CASSYSPQGGYEQYF.